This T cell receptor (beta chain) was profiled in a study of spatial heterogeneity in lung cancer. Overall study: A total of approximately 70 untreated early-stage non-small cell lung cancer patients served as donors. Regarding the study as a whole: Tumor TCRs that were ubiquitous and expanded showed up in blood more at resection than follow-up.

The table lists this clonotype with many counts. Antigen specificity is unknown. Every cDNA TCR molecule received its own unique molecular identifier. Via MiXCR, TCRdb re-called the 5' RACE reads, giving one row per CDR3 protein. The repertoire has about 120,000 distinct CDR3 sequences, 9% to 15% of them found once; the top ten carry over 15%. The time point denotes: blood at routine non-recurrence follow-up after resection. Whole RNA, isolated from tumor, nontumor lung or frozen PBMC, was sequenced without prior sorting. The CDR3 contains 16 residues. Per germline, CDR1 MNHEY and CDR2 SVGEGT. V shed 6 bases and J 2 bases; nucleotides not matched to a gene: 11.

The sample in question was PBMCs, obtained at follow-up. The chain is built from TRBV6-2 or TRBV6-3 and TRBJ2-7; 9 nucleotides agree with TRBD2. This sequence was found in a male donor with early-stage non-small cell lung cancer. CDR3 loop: CASSPTGSSGAYEQYF. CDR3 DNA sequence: TGTGCCAGCAGCCCCACCGGGTCTAGCGGGGCCTACGAGCAGTACTTC.